Listed below are T cell receptor beta chains from one sample, sequenced in a study of cytomegalovirus exposure and HLA in healthy donors. Assay used: immunoSEQ multiplex PCR; TCRdb lists only in-frame clones, some missing. The table records under 200,000 clones, 60% to 80% of them present only once. Sequenced sample: PBMCs. The receptor set was obtained from a male donor in good health and CMV-seronegative. Each CDR3 is given with its conserved first and last residue. A D gene is named only where the DNA matches it firmly. A row's size may be missing; if present it is once, few, many or a size class.

TRBV11-3	few	TRBJ2-3	17	TRBD2	CASSLGAWAGDTDTQYF	TGTGCCAGCAGCTTAGGAGCCTGGGCGGGGGACACAGATACGCAGTATTTT
TRBV20-1	NA	TRBJ2-1	11	NA	CSARDYNEQFF	TGCAGTGCTAGAGACTATAATGAGCAGTTCTTC
TRBV28	NA	TRBJ1-5	17	NA	CASSFSSDSQVGQPQHF	TGTGCCAGCAGTTTCTCCTCGGACTCCCAGGTGGGACAGCCCCAGCATTTT
TRBV5-1	NA	TRBJ2-7	15	TRBD1	CASSWDSQSSYEQYF	TGCGCCAGCAGCTGGGACAGTCAGAGCTCCTACGAGCAGTACTTC
TRBV11-2	NA	TRBJ2-3	16	NA	CASSLGNTAGTDTQYF	TGTGCCAGCAGCTTAGGTAATACGGCGGGGACAGATACGCAGTATTTT
TRBV2	NA	TRBJ2-2	16	NA	CASRGVGGLNTGELFF	TGTGCCAGCAGGGGTGTCGGGGGGCTGAACACCGGGGAGCTGTTTTTT
TRBV6-5	NA	TRBJ2-4	13	TRBD1	CASRPGGADIQYF	TGTGCCAGCAGACCAGGGGGCGCGGACATTCAGTACTTC
TRBV27	few	TRBJ1-1	15	NA	CASSFGQGMNTEAFF	TGTGCCAGCAGTTTTGGGCAGGGTATGAACACTGAAGCTTTCTTT
TRBV6-1	NA	TRBJ1-4	15	TRBD1	CASSVTGGEPEKLFF	TGTGCCAGCAGTGTGACAGGGGGTGAGCCCGAAAAACTGTTTTTT
TRBV5-1	NA	TRBJ1-6	18	TRBD1	CASSLLLTGTGDNSPLHF	TGCGCCAGCAGCTTACTATTAACCGGGACAGGGGATAATTCACCCCTCCACTTT
TRBV5-1	NA	TRBJ2-7	16	TRBD2	CASSRGVAGQSYEQYF	TGCGCCAGCAGCCGGGGGGTAGCGGGGCAATCCTACGAGCAGTACTTC
TRBV7-9	NA	TRBJ2-7	12	NA	CSSIKWGDEQYF	TGTTCCAGCATCAAATGGGGGGACGAGCAGTACTTC
TRBV5-1	NA	TRBJ2-7	14	NA	CASSSVGGPYEQYF	TGCGCCAGCAGTTCGGTGGGGGGGCCCTACGAGCAGTACTTC
TRBV6-5	NA	TRBJ1-5	14	NA	CASSFQGVDQPQHF	TGTGCCAGCAGTTTCCAGGGTGTAGATCAGCCCCAGCATTTT
TRBV7-9	few	TRBJ1-1	16	TRBD1	CASSSRTGAGNTEAFF	TGTGCCAGCAGCTCAAGGACAGGGGCCGGGAACACTGAAGCTTTCTTT
TRBV6-5	NA	TRBJ1-1	13	NA	CASRVPQGKGAFF	TGTGCCAGCAGAGTACCCCAGGGTAAAGGAGCTTTCTTT
TRBV11-2	few	TRBJ2-1	13	TRBD2	CASSFAGGYEQFF	TGTGCCAGCAGCTTTGCGGGGGGCTATGAGCAGTTCTTC
TRBV7-2	NA	TRBJ2-5	12	NA	CASSFPRETQYF	TGTGCCAGCAGCTTCCCCAGGGAGACCCAGTACTTC
TRBV5-6	NA	TRBJ2-7	15	TRBD1	CASSLKGQVTYEQYF	TGTGCCAGCAGCTTGAAGGGACAGGTGACCTACGAGCAGTACTTC
TRBV18	NA	TRBJ2-1	18	TRBD2	CASSPPGLAGGIYNEQFF	TGTGCCAGCTCACCTCCGGGACTAGCGGGGGGGATCTACAATGAGCAGTTCTTC
TRBV18	once	TRBJ1-3	15	TRBD1	CASSPGQVEGNTIYF	TGTGCCAGCTCACCCGGACAGGTGGAAGGAAACACCATATATTTT
TRBV5-1	few	TRBJ2-2	14	TRBD1	CASSTDRGAGELFF	TGCGCCAGCAGCACGGACAGGGGAGCCGGGGAGCTGTTTTTT
TRBV9	NA	TRBJ2-6	17	TRBD1	CASSVAFDRAGANVLTF	TGTGCCAGCAGCGTAGCCTTCGACAGGGCTGGGGCCAACGTCCTGACTTTC
TRBV19	few	TRBJ2-3	15	NA	CASIGQTATTDTQYF	TGTGCCAGTATAGGTCAAACAGCAACCACAGATACGCAGTATTTT
TRBV27	NA	TRBJ1-1	15	NA	CASSLSSGANTEAFF	TGTGCCAGCAGTTTATCGTCAGGGGCGAACACTGAAGCTTTCTTT
TRBV10-3	NA	TRBJ2-6	17	TRBD1	CAIRPQGARTGANVLTF	TGTGCCATCAGGCCACAGGGGGCGAGGACTGGGGCCAACGTCCTGACTTTC
TRBV21-1	NA	TRBJ2-4	16	NA	CASRTGAGGPKDIQYF	TGTGCCAGCAGGACTGGAGCGGGGGGGCCTAAGGACATTCAGTACTTC
TRBV2	few	TRBJ1-4	14	NA	CASSGLQVYEKLFF	TGTGCCAGCAGTGGTCTCCAGGTTTACGAAAAACTGTTTTTT
TRBV5-6	NA	TRBJ1-6	16	NA	CASSLARFPYNSPLHF	TGTGCCAGCAGCTTGGCCCGGTTCCCCTATAATTCACCCCTCCACTTT
TRBV10-3	NA	TRBJ2-5	13	NA	CAISVNSQETQYF	TGTGCCATCAGTGTGAACAGCCAAGAGACCCAGTACTTC